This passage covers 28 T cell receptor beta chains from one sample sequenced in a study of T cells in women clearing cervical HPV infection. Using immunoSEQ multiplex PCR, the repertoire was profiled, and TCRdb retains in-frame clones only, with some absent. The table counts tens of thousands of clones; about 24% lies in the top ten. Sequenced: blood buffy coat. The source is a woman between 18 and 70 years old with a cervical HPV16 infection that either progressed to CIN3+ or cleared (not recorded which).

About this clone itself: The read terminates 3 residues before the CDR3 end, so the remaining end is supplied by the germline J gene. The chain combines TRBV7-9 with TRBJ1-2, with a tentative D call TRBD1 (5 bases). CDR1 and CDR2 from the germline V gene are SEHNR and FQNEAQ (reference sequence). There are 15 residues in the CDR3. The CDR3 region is CASSLYGTPVEDYTF. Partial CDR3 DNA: TGTGCCAGCAGCTTATATGGGACTCCGGTGGAGGAC.

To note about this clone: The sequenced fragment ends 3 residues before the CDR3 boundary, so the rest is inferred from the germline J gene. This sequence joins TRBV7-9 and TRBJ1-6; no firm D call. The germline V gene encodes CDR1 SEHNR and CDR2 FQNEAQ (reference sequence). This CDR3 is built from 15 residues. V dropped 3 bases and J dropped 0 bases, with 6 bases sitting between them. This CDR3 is CASSFRNSYNSPLHF. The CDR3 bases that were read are TGTGCCAGCAGCTTCCGTAACTCCTATAATTCACCC.

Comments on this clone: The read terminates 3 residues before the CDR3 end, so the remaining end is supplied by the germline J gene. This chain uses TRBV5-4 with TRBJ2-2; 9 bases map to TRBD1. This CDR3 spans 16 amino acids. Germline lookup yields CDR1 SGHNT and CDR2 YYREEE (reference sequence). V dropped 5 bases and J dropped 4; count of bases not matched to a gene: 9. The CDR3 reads CASSSGGTGFTGELFF. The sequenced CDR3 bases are TGTGCCAGCAGTTCTGGCGGGACAGGGTTCACCGGGGAG.

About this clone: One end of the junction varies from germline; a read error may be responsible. CDR3 amino acids: CASSEGQGDTGELFF. The covered CDR3 bases are TGTGCTAGCAGCGAGGGACAGGGGGACACCGGGGAG. This chain links TRBV7-7 with TRBJ2-2, with 11 bases lining up with TRBD1. The sequence runs out 3 residues before the end of the CDR3; the remainder is reconstructed from the germline J gene. Germline-derived CDR1 and CDR2 are SSHAT and FNYEAQ (reference sequence). CDR3 size: 15 residues.

The covered CDR3 bases are TGTGCCAGCAGCCCCCTAGCGGGGGGGCACAATGAG. Its translation is CASSPLAGGHNE. In full, the CDR3 reads CASSPLAGGHNEQFF. This chain connects TRBV7-2 to TRBJ2-1; the match to TRBD2 covers 12 bases. Read coverage stops 3 residues before the CDR3 terminus; the germline J gene supplies the remainder. The V gene's germline CDR1 is SGHTA and CDR2 FQGNSA. V was pared by 5 bases and J by 5 bases, with 4 bases of the junction left unmatched. The length of the CDR3 is 15 residues.

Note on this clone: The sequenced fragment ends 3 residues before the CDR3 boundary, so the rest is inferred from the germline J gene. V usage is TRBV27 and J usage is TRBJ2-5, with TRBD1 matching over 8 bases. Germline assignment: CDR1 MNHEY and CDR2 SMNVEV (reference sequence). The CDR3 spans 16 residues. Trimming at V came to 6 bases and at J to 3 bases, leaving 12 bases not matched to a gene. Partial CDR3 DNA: TGTGCCAGCAGCTCACCTAGACAGGGGTTAAAAGAGACC. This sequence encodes CASSSPRQGLKET. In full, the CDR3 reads CASSSPRQGLKETQYF.

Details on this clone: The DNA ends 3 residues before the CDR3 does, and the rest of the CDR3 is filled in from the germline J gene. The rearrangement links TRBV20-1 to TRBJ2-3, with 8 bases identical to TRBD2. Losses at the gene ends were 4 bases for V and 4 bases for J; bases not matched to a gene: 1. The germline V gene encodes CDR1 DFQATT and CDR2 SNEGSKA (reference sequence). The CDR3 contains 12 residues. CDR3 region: CSAISGADTQYF. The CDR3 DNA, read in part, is TGCAGTGCTATTAGCGGGGCAGATACG.

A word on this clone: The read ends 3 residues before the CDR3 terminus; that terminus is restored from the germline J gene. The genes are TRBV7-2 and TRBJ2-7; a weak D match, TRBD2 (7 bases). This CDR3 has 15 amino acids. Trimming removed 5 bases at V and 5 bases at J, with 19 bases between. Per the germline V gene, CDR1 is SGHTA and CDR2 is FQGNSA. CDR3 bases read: TGTGCCAGCAGCCTCTCGGGGGGCAGCGGCCACGAG. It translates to CASSLSGGSGHE. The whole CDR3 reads CASSLSGGSGHEQYF. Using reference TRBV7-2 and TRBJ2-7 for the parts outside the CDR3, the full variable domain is GAGVSQSPSNKVTEKGKDVELRCDPISGHTALYWYRQSLGQGLEFLIYFQGNSAPDKSGLPSDRFSAERTGGSVSTLTIQRTQQEDSAVYLCASSLSGGSGHEQYFGPGTRLTVT.

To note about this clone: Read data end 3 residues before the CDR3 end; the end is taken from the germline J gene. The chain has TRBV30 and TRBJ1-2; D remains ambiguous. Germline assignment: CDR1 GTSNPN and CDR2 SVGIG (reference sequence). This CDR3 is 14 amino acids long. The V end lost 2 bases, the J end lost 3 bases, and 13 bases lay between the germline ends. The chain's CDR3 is CAWSSPPFDYGYTF. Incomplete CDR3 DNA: TGTGCCTGGAGTAGCCCCCCGTTCGACTATGGC.

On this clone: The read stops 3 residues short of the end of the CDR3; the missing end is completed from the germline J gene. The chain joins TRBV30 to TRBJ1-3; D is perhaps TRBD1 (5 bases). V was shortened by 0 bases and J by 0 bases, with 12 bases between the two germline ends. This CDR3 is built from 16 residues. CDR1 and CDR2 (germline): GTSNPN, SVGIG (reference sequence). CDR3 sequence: CAWSVWGTNSGNTIYF. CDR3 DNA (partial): TGTGCCTGGAGTGTATGGGGCACAAACTCTGGAAACACC. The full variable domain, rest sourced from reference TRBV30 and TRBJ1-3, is SQTIHQWPATLVQPVGSPLSLECTVEGTSNPNLYWYRQAAGRGLQLLFYSVGIGQISSEVPQNLSASRPQDRQFILSSKKLLLSDSGFYLCAWSVWGTNSGNTIYFGEGSWLTVV.

Incomplete CDR3 DNA: TGTGCCAGCACGTACAGGGGGCTGAGCAATCAGCCG. This translates into CASTYRGLSNQP. The whole CDR3 reads CASTYRGLSNQPQYF. The gene calls are TRBV2 and TRBJ2-3; 9 bases align to TRBD1. The read terminates 3 residues before the CDR3 end, so the remaining end is supplied by the germline J gene. Germline CDR1 SNHLY, CDR2 FYNNEI. The CDR3 loop spans 15 amino acids.

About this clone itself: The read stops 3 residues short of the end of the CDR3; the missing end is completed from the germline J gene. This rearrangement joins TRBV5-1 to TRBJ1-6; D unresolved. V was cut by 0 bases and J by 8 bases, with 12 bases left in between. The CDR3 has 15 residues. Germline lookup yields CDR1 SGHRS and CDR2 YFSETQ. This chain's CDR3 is CASSLEAYSDSPLHF. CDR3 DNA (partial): TGCGCCAGCAGCTTGGAAGCCTACTCCGATTCACCC.

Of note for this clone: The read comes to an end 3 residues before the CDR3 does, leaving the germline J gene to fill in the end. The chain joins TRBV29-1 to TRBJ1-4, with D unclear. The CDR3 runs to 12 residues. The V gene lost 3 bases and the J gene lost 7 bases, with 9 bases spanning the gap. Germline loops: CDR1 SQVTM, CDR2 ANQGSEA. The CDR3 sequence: CSVERVGEKLFF. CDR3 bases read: TGCAGCGTTGAGAGGGTGGGTGAAAAA.

The CDR3 spells CASSSVGGPGELFF. Partial CDR3 DNA: TGTGCCAGCAGTAGTGTCGGGGGGCCCGGGGAG. This chain connects TRBV2 to TRBJ2-2, with a weak D call TRBD2 (7 bases). From the germline J gene comes the end of the CDR3, since the read stops 3 residues before it. CDR3 length equals 14 residues. Germline CDR1 SNHLY, CDR2 FYNNEI. Trimming left V 5 bases short and J 6 bases short, with 13 bases between.

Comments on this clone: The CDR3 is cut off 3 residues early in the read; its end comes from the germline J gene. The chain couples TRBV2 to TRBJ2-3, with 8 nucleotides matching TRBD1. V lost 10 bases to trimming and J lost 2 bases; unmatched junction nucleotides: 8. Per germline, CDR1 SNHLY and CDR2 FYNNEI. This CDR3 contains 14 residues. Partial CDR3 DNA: TGTGCCATCACGCGGGACAGGACCACAGATACG. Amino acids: CAITRDRTTDT. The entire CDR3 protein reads CAITRDRTTDTQYF.

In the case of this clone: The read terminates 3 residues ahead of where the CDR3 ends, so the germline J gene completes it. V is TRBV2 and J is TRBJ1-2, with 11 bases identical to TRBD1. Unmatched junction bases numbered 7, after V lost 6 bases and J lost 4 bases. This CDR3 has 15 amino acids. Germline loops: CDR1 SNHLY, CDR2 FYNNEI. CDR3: CASRHRDRGTYGYTF. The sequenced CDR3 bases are TGTGCCAGCAGACACCGGGACAGGGGGACCTATGGC.

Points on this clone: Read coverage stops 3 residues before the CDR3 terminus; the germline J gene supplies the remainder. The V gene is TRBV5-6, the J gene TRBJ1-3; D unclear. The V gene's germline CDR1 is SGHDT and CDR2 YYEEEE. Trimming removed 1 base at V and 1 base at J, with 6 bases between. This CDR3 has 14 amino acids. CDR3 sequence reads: CASSLSGSGNTIYF. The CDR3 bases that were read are TGTGCCAGCAGCTTGTCGGGTTCTGGAAACACC.

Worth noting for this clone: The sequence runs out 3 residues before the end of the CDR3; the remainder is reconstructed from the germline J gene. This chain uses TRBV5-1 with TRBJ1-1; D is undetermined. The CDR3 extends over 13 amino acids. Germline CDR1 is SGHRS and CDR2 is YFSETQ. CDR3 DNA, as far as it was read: TGCGCCAGCAGCTTGGAAGGCGGGGAACGA. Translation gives CASSLEGGER. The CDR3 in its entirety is CASSLEGGERAFF. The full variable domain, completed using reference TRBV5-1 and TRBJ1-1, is KAGVTQTPRYLIKTRGQQVTLSCSPISGHRSVSWYQQTPGQGLQFLFEYFSETQRNKGNFPGRFSGRQFSNSRSEMNVSTLELGDSALYLCASSLEGGERAFFGQGTRLTVV.

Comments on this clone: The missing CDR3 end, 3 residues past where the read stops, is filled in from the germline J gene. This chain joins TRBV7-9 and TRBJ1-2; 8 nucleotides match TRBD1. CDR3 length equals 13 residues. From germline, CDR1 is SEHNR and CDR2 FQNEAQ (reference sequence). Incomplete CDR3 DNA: TGTGCCAGCAGCTGGGGACAGGATAACGAC. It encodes CASSWGQDND. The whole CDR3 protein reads CASSWGQDNDYTF.

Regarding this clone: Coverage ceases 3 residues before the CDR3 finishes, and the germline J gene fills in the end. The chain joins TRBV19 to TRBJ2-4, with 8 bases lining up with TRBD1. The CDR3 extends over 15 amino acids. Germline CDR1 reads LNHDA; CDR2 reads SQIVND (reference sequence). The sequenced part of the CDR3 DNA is TGTGCCAGTAGTATTGGGGTGGGACAGGACTATGGT. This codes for CASSIGVGQDYG. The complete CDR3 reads CASSIGVGQDYGQYF.

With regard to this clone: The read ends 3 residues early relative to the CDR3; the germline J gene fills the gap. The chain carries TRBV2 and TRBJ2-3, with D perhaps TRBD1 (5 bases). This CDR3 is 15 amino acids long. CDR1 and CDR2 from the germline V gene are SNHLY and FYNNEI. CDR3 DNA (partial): TGTGCCAGCAGTGATCCCGCAGGGATAAATCAGCCG. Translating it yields CASSDPAGINQP. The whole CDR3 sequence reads CASSDPAGINQPQYF. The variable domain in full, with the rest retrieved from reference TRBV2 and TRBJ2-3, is EPEVTQTPSHQVTQMGQEVILRCVPISNHLYFYWYRQILGQKVEFLVSFYNNEISEKSEIFDDQFSVERPDGSNFTLKIRSTKLEDSAMYFCASSDPAGINQPQYFGPGTRLTVL.

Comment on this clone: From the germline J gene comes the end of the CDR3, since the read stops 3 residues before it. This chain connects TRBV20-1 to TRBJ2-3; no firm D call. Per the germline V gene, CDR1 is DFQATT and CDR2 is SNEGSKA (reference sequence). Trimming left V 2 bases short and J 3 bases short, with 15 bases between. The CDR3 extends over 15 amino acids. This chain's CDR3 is CSARFITEWTDTQYF. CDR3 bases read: TGCAGTGCTAGATTTATAACAGAATGGACAGATACG.

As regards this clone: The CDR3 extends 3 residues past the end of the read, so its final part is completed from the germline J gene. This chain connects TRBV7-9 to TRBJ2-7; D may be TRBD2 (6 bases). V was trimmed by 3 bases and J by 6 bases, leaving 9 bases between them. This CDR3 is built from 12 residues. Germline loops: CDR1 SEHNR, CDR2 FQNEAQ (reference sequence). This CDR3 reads CASSLAGGEQYF. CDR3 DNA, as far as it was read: TGTGCCAGCAGCTTGGCCGGGGGCGAG.

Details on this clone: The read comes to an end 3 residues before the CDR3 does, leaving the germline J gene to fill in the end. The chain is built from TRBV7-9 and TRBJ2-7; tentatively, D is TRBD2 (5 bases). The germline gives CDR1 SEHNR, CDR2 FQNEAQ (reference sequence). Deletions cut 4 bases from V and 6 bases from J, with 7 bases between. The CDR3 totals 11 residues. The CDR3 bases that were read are TGTGCCAGCAGCTCTGAGGGCGAG. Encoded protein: CASSSEGE. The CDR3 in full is CASSSEGEQYF.

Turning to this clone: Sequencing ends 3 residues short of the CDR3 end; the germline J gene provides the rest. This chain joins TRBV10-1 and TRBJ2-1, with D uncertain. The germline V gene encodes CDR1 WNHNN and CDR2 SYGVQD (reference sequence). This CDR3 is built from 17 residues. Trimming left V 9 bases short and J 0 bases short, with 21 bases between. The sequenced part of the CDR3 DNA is TGCGCCAGGTCCCTGGGCCCCCTACGAGACTCCTACAATGAG. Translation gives CARSLGPLRDSYNE. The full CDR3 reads CARSLGPLRDSYNEQFF.

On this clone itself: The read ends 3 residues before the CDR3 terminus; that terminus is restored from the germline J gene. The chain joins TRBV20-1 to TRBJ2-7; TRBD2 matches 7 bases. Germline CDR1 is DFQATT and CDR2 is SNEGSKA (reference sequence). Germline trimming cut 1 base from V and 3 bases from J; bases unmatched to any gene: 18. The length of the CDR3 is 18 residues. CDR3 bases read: TGCAGTGCTAGAGGGCGGGCCATTATAGCGGGTGGGCTCTACGAG. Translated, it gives CSARGRAIIAGGLYE. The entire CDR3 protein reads CSARGRAIIAGGLYEQYF.

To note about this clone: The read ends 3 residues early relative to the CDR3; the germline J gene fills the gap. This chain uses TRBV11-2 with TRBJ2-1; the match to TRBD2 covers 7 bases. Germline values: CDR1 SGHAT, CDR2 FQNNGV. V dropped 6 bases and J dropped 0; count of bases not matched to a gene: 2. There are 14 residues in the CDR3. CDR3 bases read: TGTGCCAGCAGGAGCGGGAACTCCTACAATGAG. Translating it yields CASRSGNSYNE. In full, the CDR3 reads CASRSGNSYNEQFF.

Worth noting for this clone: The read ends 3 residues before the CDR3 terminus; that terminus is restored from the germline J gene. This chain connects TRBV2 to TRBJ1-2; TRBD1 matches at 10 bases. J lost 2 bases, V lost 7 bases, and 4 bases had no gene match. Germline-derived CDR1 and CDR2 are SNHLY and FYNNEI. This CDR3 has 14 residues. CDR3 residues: CASNWDRGNYGYTF. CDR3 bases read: TGTGCCAGCAATTGGGACAGGGGAAACTATGGC.